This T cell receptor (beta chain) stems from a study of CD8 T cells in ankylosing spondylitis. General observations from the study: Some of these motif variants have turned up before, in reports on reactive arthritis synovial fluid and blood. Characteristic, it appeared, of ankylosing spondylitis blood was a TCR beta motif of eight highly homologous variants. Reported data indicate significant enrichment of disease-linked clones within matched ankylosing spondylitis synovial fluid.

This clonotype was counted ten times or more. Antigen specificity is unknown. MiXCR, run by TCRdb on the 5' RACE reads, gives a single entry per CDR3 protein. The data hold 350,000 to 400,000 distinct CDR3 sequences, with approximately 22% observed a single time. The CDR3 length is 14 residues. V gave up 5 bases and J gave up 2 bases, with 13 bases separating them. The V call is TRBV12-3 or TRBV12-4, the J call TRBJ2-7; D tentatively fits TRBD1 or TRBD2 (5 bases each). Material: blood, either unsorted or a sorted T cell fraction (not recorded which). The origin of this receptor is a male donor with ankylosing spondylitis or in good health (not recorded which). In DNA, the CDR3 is TGTGCCAGCAGTAGGGATATGGGGGCCTACGAGCAGTACTTC. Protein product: CASSRDMGAYEQYF.